Following are 3 T cell receptor beta chains from one sample sequenced in a study of siplizumab effects on memory and regulatory T cells. Sequenced by immunoSEQ multiplex PCR; TCRdb stores in-frame clones only, minus some. The data show roughly 100,000 clones, around nine tenths seen once. Material: non-Treg CD4+ T cells sorted from blood. All receptors come from a human donor in good health.

This chain joins TRBV9 and TRBJ2-1; D gene unclear. The ends were cut back, 1 base at V and 0 bases at J, with 8 bases in the middle. The germline gives CDR1 SGDLS, CDR2 YYNGEE. The CDR3 has 15 amino acids. The CDR3 loop reads CASSVQPSSYNEQFF. The DNA for the CDR3 is TGTGCCAGCAGCGTACAGCCGAGCTCCTACAATGAGCAGTTCTTC.

This chain joins TRBV7-2 and TRBJ1-3; a possible D gene is TRBD1 (5 bases). V was clipped by 3 bases and J by 3 bases, with 9 bases between them. In germline, CDR1 is SGHTA, CDR2 FQGNSA. The CDR3 runs to 14 residues. The DNA of the CDR3 is TGTGCCAGCAGCTTCGACAGATTTGGAAACACCATATATTTT. Translation: CASSFDRFGNTIYF. The variable domain in full, completed from reference TRBV7-2 and TRBJ1-3, reads GAGVSQSPSNKVTEKGKDVELRCDPISGHTALYWYRQSLGQGLEFLIYFQGNSAPDKSGLPSDRFSAERTGGSVSTLTIQRTQQEDSAVYLCASSFDRFGNTIYFGEGSWLTVV.

The chain couples TRBV5-6 to TRBJ2-3, with D possibly matching TRBD2 (6 bases). Trimming cost V 6 bases and J 2 bases, with 13 bases left between them. The CDR3 loop spans 14 amino acids. The germline CDR1 and CDR2 sequences are SGHDT and YYEEEE. CDR3 sequence reads: CASTGTALTDTQYF. As DNA, the CDR3 is TGTGCCAGCACCGGGACTGCTCTCACAGATACGCAGTATTTT.